The sequence of this T cell receptor (beta chain) was determined in a study of cytomegalovirus exposure and HLA in healthy donors. Of note for this clone: Its antigen is still unknown.

Findings of the study overall: In a later analysis, TCR beta V- and J-gene trimming was associated with a missense DCLRE1C variant.

60 Vbeta and 13 Jbeta primers were used in PCR. Original processing notes: It was a later analysis that counted approximately 81 million unique TCR beta chains, of which approximately 11 million were shared. The method was immunoSEQ multiplex PCR; TCRdb's version includes in-frame clones alone and lacks a portion of them. V and J calls and clone size are as listed in that table; D and trimming were resolved from the DNA. The sample yields 200,000 or so clones, 78% seen once. Germline V gene sequence: CDR1 MNHEY, CDR2 SMNVEV (reference sequence). The junction had 14 bases not matched to a gene; V was cut back by 7 bases and J by 6 bases. The CDR3 contains 16 residues.

The TCR originated in a young woman in good health and CMV-seropositive. The genes are TRBV27 and TRBJ2-3; 9 bases map to TRBD1. Sequencing used PBMCs. Written as DNA, the CDR3 is TGTGCCAGCACCGCCCTTGGGACAGGGAAAACGGATACGCAGTATTTT. Translated, it gives CASTALGTGKTDTQYF.